The present TCR beta chain was sequenced within a study of blood T cell repertoires in COVID-19. Study details: Both acute and convalescent COVID-19 samples were obtained from the United States, Italy and Spain.

The repertoire was sequenced with immunoSEQ multiplex PCR; TCRdb's copy has only in-frame clones and lacks some. The table records 85,000 to 130,000 clones, around 90% of them present only once. The V gene lost 10 bases and the J gene lost 5 bases, with 15 bases spanning the gap. Germline CDR1 reads SEHNR; CDR2 reads FQNEAQ (reference sequence). CDR3 length: 12 residues. The table lists this clone with a few counts. The sequence was collected from a human donor in a cohort sampled during active COVID-19. Sequencing was performed on peripheral blood. This chain uses TRBV7-9 with TRBJ2-7; D is perhaps TRBD2 (6 bases). Here the CDR3 reads CATHAGYHEQYF. The CDR3 region has the DNA TGTGCCACCCATGCGGGGTACCACGAGCAGTACTTC.